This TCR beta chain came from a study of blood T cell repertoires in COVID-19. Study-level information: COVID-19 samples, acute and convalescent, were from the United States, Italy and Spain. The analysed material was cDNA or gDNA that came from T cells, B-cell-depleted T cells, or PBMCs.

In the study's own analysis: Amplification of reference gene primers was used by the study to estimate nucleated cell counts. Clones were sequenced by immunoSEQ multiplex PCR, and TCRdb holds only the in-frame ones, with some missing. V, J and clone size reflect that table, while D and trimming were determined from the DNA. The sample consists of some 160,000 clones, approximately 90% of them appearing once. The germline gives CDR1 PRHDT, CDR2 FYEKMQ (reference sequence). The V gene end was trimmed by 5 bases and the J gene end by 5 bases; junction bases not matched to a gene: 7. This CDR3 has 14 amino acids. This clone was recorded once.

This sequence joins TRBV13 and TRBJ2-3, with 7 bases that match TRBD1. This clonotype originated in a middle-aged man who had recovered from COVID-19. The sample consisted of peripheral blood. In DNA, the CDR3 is TGTGCCAGCAGCCCCAGGGGGATTGAAGATACGCAGTATTTT. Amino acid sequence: CASSPRGIEDTQYF.